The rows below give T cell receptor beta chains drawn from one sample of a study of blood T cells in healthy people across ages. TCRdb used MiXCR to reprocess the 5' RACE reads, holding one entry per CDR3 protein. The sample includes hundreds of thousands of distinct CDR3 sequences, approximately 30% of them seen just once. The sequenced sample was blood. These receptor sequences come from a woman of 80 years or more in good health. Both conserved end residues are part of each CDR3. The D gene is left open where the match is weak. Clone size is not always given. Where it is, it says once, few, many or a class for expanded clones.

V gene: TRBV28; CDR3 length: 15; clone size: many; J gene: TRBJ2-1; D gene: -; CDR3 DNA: TGTGCCAGCAGAGGCACTCGACCCTACTACAATGAGCAGTTCTTC; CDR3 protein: CASRGTRPYYNEQFF
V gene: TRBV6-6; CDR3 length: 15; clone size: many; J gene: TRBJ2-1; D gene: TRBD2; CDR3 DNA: TGTGCCAGCAGTTCCGAGCGGGGGCCGCAGCGCGAGCAGTTCTTC; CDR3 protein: CASSSERGPQREQFF
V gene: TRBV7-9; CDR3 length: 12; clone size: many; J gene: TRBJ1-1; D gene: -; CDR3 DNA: TGTGCCAGCAGCTTAGCGGAGAATGGAGCTTTCTTT; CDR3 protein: CASSLAENGAFF
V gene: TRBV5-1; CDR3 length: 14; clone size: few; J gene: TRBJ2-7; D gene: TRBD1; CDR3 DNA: TGTGCCAGCAGCCGGGACAGGGGTGACAATGAGCAGTACTTC; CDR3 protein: CASSRDRGDNEQYF
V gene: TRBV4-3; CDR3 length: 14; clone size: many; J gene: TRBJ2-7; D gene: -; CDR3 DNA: TGCGCCAGCAGCCAAGAACTGAACCCCTACGAGCAGTACTTC; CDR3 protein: CASSQELNPYEQYF
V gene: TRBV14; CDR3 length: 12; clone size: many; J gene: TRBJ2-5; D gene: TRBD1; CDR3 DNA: TGTGCCAGCAGCCTCACGACAGGGATCCAGTACTTC; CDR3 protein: CASSLTTGIQYF
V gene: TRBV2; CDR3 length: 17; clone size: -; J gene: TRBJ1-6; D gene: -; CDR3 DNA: TGTGCCAGCAGTGAAGACGGACCAAGCTCCTATAATTCACCCCTCCACTTT; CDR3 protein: CASSEDGPSSYNSPLHF
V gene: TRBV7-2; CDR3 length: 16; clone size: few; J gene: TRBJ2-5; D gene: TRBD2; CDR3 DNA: TGTGCCAGCAGCTTAGCCGAGAGCGGGGGAGGAGAGACCCAGTACTTC; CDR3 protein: CASSLAESGGGETQYF
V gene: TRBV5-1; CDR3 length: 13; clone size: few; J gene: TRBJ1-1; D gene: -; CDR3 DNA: TGCGCCAGCAGCTGGGGAGCGAACACTGAAGCTTTCTTT; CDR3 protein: CASSWGANTEAFF
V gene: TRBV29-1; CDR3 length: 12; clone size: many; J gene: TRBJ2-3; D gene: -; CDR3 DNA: TGCAGCGCAGACTCTAGCACAGATACGCAGTATTTT; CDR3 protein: CSADSSTDTQYF
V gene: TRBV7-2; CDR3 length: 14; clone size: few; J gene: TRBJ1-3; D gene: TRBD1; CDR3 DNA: TGTGCCAGCAGCTACCGGGACAGGGCGGACACCATATATTTT; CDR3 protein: CASSYRDRADTIYF
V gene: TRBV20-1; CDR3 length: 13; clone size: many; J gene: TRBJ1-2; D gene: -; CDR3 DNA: TGCAGTGCTAGAGTTGAGGGTGGATTTGGCTACACCTTC; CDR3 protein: CSARVEGGFGYTF
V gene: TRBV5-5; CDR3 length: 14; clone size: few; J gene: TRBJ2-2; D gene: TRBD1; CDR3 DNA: TGTGCCAGCAGCTTTACAGGGGGAACCGGGGAGCTGTTTTTT; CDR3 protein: CASSFTGGTGELFF
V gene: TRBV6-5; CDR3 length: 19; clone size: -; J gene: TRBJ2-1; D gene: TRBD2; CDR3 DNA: TGTGCCAGCAGTTTCCTAGGGACTAGCGGGGGGATCCCCTACAATGAGCAGTTCTTC; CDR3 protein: CASSFLGTSGGIPYNEQFF
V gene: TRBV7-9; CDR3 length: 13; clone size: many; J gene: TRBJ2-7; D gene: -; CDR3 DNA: TGTGCCAGCAGCCCGGATCGACGGTCGAGGCAGTACTTC; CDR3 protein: CASSPDRRSRQYF
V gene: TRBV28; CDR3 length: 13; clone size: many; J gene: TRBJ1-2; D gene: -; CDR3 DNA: TGTGCCAGCAGCAGGGGAGTTGGCTATGGCTACACCTTC; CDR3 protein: CASSRGVGYGYTF
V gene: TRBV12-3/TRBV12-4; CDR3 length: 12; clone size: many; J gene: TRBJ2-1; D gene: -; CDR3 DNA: TGTGCCAGCAGTTTCAGCAGGGTCGGGACGTTCTTC; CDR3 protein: CASSFSRVGTFF
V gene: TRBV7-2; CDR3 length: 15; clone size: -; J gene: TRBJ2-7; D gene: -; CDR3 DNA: TGTGCCAGCAGCCTTTCGAAAGGACCAGGCTACGAGCAGTACTTC; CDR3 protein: CASSLSKGPGYEQYF
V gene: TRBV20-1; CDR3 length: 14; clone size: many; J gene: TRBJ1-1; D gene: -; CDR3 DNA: TGCAGTGCTCTCCGGGACAACCAGAACACTGAAGCTTTCTTT; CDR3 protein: CSALRDNQNTEAFF
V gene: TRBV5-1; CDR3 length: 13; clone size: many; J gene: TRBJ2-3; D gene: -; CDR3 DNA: TGCGCCAGCAACAGGGTAGGTCGGGATACGCAGTATTTT; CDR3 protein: CASNRVGRDTQYF
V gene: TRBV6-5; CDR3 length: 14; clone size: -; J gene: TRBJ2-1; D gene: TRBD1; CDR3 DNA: TGTGCCAGCAGTTCCAGGGGGACCTACAATGAGCAGTTCTTC; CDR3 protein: CASSSRGTYNEQFF
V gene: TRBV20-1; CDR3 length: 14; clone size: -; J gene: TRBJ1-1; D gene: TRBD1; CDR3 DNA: TGCAGTGCTGGACAGGGGGGGGTGAACACTGAAGCTTTCTTT; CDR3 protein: CSAGQGGVNTEAFF
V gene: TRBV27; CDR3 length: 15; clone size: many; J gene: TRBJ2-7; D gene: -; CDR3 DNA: TGTGCCAGCAGTTCAGCCCCCCGCGGCGCCTACGAGCAGTACTTC; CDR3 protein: CASSSAPRGAYEQYF
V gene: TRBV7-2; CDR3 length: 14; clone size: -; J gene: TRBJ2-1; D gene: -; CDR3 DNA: TGTGCCAGCAGCTTAGCGCTAGGGGGGCCCGAGCAGTTCTTC; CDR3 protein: CASSLALGGPEQFF
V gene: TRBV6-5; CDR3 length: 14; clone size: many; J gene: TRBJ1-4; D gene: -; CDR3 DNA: TGTGCCAGCAGTTACTCGGGTCAAAATGAAAAACTGTTTTTT; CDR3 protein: CASSYSGQNEKLFF
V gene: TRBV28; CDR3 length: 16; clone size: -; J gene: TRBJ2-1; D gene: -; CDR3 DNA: TGTGCCAGCAGTTTTTCGGCCGGCGGTTCCTACAATGAGCAGTTCTTC; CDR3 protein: CASSFSAGGSYNEQFF
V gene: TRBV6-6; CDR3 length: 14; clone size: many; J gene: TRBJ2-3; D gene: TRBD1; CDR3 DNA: TGTGCCAGCAGTTACCCCGGACAGGAGGATACGCAGTATTTT; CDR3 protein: CASSYPGQEDTQYF
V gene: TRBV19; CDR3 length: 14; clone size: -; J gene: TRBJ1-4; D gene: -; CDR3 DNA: TGTGCCAGTAGCCAGGGTGCTCGAAATGAAAAACTGTTTTTT; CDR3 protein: CASSQGARNEKLFF
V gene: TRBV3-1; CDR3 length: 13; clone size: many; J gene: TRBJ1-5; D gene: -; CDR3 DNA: TGTGCCAGCAGCCGAGGGGACCTTCAGCCCCAGCATTTT; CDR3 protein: CASSRGDLQPQHF